This T cell receptor beta chain is from a study of OX40 agonist ivuxolimab in advanced cancers. Study details: At 0.01 to 10 mg/kg, ivuxolimab was administered intravenously to patients every 2 weeks. Melanoma, hepatocellular carcinoma, head and neck or renal cell cancer occurred in dose-escalation patients. The study reported partial responses in three patients: one hepatocellular carcinoma, two cutaneous melanoma.

Profiled with immunoSEQ multiplex PCR; TCRdb holds only in-frame clones, not every one. The data show approximately 70,000 clones, with 85% to 90% seen just once and approximately 2.3% held by the top ten. Trimming at V came to 2 bases and at J to 2 bases, leaving 5 bases not matched to a gene. This CDR3 is 15 amino acids long. Germline-derived CDR1 and CDR2 are SGHTA and FQGTGA. Specimen: CD4+ or CD8+ T cells sorted from blood, collected in a trial of the OX40 agonist ivuxolimab. The chain joins TRBV7-3 to TRBJ1-1; 7 bases fit TRBD1. This TCR came from an adult with an advanced solid tumor such as melanoma, head and neck, liver or kidney cancer. The CDR3 region has the DNA TGTGCCAGCAGCTTAGGAACAGGGGTCAACACTGAAGCTTTCTTT. It is translated as CASSLGTGVNTEAFF.